This T cell receptor beta chain is from a study of cytomegalovirus exposure and HLA in healthy donors. The CDR3 is 15 amino acids. Losses at the gene ends were 5 bases for V and 0 bases for J; bases not matched to a gene: 4. Germline CDR1 SEHNR, CDR2 FQNEAQ (reference sequence). The PCR ran on 60 Vbeta and 13 Jbeta primers. This table comes from immunoSEQ multiplex PCR, and its TCRdb copy is limited to in-frame clones, with some not included. The table includes 100,000 to 150,000 clones, 65% to 90% detected once. This clonotype was obtained from a woman between 18 and 29 years old in good health and CMV-seropositive. V gene TRBV7-9 combines with J gene TRBJ1-5; 7 bases agree with TRBD1. The material sequenced was PBMCs. The chain's CDR3 is CASSGTDDSNQPQHF. The CDR3 region has the DNA TGTGCCAGCAGCGGGACAGATGATAGCAATCAGCCCCAGCATTTT.